Below are 31 T cell receptor beta chains sequenced from a single sample in a study of T cell repertoires in cytomegalovirus infection. TCRdb analysed the reads with MiXCR anew, one entry per CDR3 protein. The sample lists 900,000 to 950,000 distinct CDR3 sequences; under 40% were seen once. No antigen is known for these receptors. The sequencing here drew on cultured CD8+ T cells from PBMCs, taken from culture after CMV antigen stimulation. Source of these receptors: a human donor in good health (CMV status not recorded). Some clones in this sample may be carry-over from other donors' samples.

V and J are TRBV7-6 and TRBJ2-7, with 7 bases that match TRBD2. Germline V CDR1 and CDR2: SGHVS, FNYEAQ. This CDR3 spans 16 amino acids. J lost 0 bases, V lost 4 bases, and 9 bases had no gene match. CDR3 bases: TGTGCCAGCAGCTCAGAGGAGCGGGGTAGCTCCTACGAGCAGTACGTC. Amino acids: CASSSEERGSSYEQYV.

There are many counts of this clonotype. The rearrangement joins TRBV7-2 to TRBJ2-1; TRBD1 matches 8 bases. The CDR3 totals 11 residues. Trimming removed 7 bases from V and 9 bases from J; junction bases left unmatched: 2. Germline V gene sequence: CDR1 SGHTA, CDR2 FQGNSA. The CDR3 region is CASTTGGEQFF. CDR3 sequence (DNA): TGTGCCAGCACCACAGGGGGTGAGCAGTTCTTC.

This clonotype was seen a handful of times. This sequence joins TRBV10-3 and TRBJ2-3; D perhaps matches TRBD2 (5 bases). CDR3 length: 13 amino acids. V dropped 0 bases and J dropped 5 bases, with 6 bases sitting between them. The germline V gene has CDR1 ENHRY and CDR2 SYGVKD. The CDR3 reads CAISESGVDTQYF. CDR3 DNA sequence: TGTGCCATCAGTGAGTCCGGGGTAGATACGCAGTATTTT.

The chain joins TRBV7-9 to TRBJ2-5; 9 bases match TRBD1. Germline assignment: CDR1 SEHNR and CDR2 FQNEAQ (reference sequence). This CDR3 spans 14 amino acids. J lost 5 bases, V lost 6 bases, and 7 bases had no gene match. The CDR3 nucleotides read TGTGCCAGCAGTTACAGGGGGCCGTACGAGACCCAGTACTTC. This sequence encodes CASSYRGPYETQYF.

This clonotype has just a few counts. The rearrangement uses TRBV6-1 and TRBJ1-2; 8 bases map to TRBD1. Per germline, CDR1 MNHNS and CDR2 SASEGT. This CDR3 has 14 amino acids. V trimming: 1 base; J trimming: 4 bases; junction bases outside the gene matches: 2. The CDR3, as DNA: TGTGCCAGCAGTGAAGTTACAGGGGGCTATGGCTACACCTTC. This translates into CASSEVTGGYGYTF.

The rearrangement joins TRBV6-8 to TRBJ1-1, with a tentative D call TRBD1 (5 bases). V dropped 2 bases and J dropped 0 bases, with 16 bases sitting between them. CDR1 is MNHGY, CDR2 SAAAGT, per germline. The CDR3 consists of 17 residues. The CDR3 DNA follows: TGTGCCAGCAGTTACGAATCTTTAGGGGCTATGAACACTGAAGCTTTCTTT. Its protein is CASSYESLGAMNTEAFF.

The chain uses TRBV12-3 or TRBV12-4 and TRBJ2-5, with a tentative D call TRBD1 (5 bases). Trimming pared 5 bases from V and 5 bases from J, leaving 18 bases between. The CDR3 covers 15 residues. The CDR3 here is CASSRSGAFRETQYF. CDR3 coding DNA: TGTGCCAGCAGTCGAAGTGGGGCGTTCCGGGAGACCCAGTACTTC.

The chain uses TRBV9 and TRBJ2-1; D is perhaps TRBD1 or TRBD2 (7 bases each). The CDR3 totals 17 residues. Germline lookup yields CDR1 SGDLS and CDR2 YYNGEE. V lost 4 bases to trimming and J lost 6 bases, with 23 bases between them. The CDR3 DNA reads as TGTGCCAGCAGCTTTTCCAAAGACAGGGAGGGAGGCAATGAGCAGTTCTTC. Its translation: CASSFSKDREGGNEQFF.

This clonotype has only a few counts. The chain recombines TRBV28 with TRBJ1-1; D is unresolved. CDR3 length: 14 residues. CDR1 MDHEN and CDR2 SYDVKM come from the germline V gene. V dropped 6 bases and J dropped 0 bases, with 11 bases sitting between them. DNA of the CDR3: TGTGCCAGCAGCCCCCGCCAGGTGAACACTGAAGCTTTCTTT. Encoded protein: CASSPRQVNTEAFF.

The chain links TRBV5-1 to TRBJ2-4; 10 bases fit TRBD1. Losses at the gene ends were 4 bases for V and 0 bases for J; bases not matched to a gene: 7. CDR3 length: 17 amino acids. In germline, CDR1 is SGHRS, CDR2 YFSETQ. The CDR3 bases are TGCGCCAGCAGCCCTGGGACAGGGGCGATAGCCAAAAACATTCAGTACTTC. Its protein is CASSPGTGAIAKNIQYF.

A note on this clonotype: Compared with germline, one end of the junction differs, possibly owing to a read error. The V gene is TRBV7-2, the J gene TRBJ2-3; 16 bases agree with TRBD2. The CDR3 is 16 amino acids. Per germline, CDR1 SGHTA and CDR2 FQGNSA. The CDR3 nucleotides read TGTGCCGGCAGTCCGGGACTAGCGGGGGGGACAGATACGCAGTATTTT. Protein: CAGSPGLAGGTDTQYF.

V usage is TRBV10-1 and J usage is TRBJ2-7; D gene unclear. The germline V and J ends were trimmed by 2 bases and 7 bases, with 15 bases remaining between them. There are 14 residues in the CDR3. In germline, CDR1 is WNHNN, CDR2 SYGVQD (reference sequence). CDR3 sequence: CASSEVDAFWEQYF. Written as DNA, the CDR3 is TGCGCCAGCAGTGAGGTGGACGCCTTTTGGGAGCAGTACTTC.

This clonotype was counted a few times. V usage is TRBV6-2 or TRBV6-3 and J usage is TRBJ2-2, with a tentative D call TRBD2 (6 bases). Germline CDR1 MNHEY, CDR2 SVGEGT. This CDR3 is 17 amino acids long. With 0 bases removed from V and 3 bases from J, the gap between germline ends came to 14 bases. CDR3 DNA: TGTGCCAGCAGTTACTCGAGCAGGGACTCCTACACCGGGGAGCTGTTTTTT. Translation gives CASSYSSRDSYTGELFF.

This clonotype was seen a few times. The rearrangement joins TRBV7-6 to TRBJ2-4; 8 bases align to TRBD1. The CDR3 totals 17 residues. V lost 1 base and J lost 7; bases outside the gene matches: 12. The V gene's germline CDR1 is SGHVS and CDR2 FNYEAQ. CDR3 in DNA: TGTGCCAGCAGCTTAGGATTGGCAGGGGGCCTGTTGAACATTCAGTACTTC. This translates into CASSLGLAGGLLNIQYF.

This clonotype was counted many times. The rearrangement uses TRBV7-2 and TRBJ2-5; 9 bases map to TRBD2. The CDR3 is made up of 19 amino acids. V gave up 0 bases and J gave up 7 bases; unmatched junction bases: 18. The germline CDR1 and CDR2 sequences are SGHTA and FQGNSA. CDR3 protein: CASSLALKGSGGNPWTQYF. The CDR3 coding sequence is TGTGCCAGCAGCTTAGCGCTAAAGGGGAGCGGGGGGAACCCATGGACCCAGTACTTC.

This clonotype was seen only a few times. V and J are TRBV7-9 and TRBJ2-3; weak D call: TRBD1 (5 bases). This CDR3 has 15 amino acids. Germline assignment: CDR1 SEHNR and CDR2 FQNEAQ (reference sequence). The V gene lost 1 base and the J gene lost 0 bases, with 8 bases spanning the gap. In DNA form, the CDR3 reads TGTGCCAGCAGCTTAGAGGGGATAAGCACAGATACGCAGTATTTT. Translating gives CASSLEGISTDTQYF.

V gene TRBV20-1 combines with J gene TRBJ2-3, with 9 bases aligning to TRBD1. Germline loops: CDR1 DFQATT, CDR2 SNEGSKA (reference sequence). The junction had 11 bases not matched to a gene; V was cut back by 2 bases and J by 5 bases. The CDR3 sequence is 16 residues long. The CDR3, as DNA: TGCAGTGCTAGATCAGGACAGGGGACCTTCAGAGATACGCAGTATTTT. Protein product: CSARSGQGTFRDTQYF.

The V gene is TRBV27, the J gene TRBJ1-6, with unresolved D. Germline V gene data show CDR1 as MNHEY and CDR2 as SMNVEV (reference sequence). Trimming left V 10 bases short and J 6 bases short, with 7 bases between. This CDR3 contains 11 residues. The CDR3 DNA sequence: TGTGCCACCGGGAGTAATTCACCCCTCCACTTT. As protein: CATGSNSPLHF.

The chain links TRBV7-3 to TRBJ1-2; possibly TRBD1 for D (6 bases). V was cut by 5 bases and J by 3 bases, with 10 bases left in between. Germline CDR1 reads SGHTA; CDR2 reads FQGTGA. The CDR3 runs to 13 residues. CDR3 sequence (DNA): TGTGCCAGCAGCGGGGCAGGGGACTATGGCTACACCTTC. It codes for CASSGAGDYGYTF.

The rearrangement uses TRBV20-1 and TRBJ2-1; D gene ambiguous. The CDR3 extends over 12 amino acids. V dropped 5 bases and J dropped 3 bases, with 8 bases sitting between them. Germline V gene data show CDR1 as DFQATT and CDR2 as SNEGSKA (reference sequence). CDR3 coding DNA: TGCAGTGCTCCGGTAGGCTACAATGAGCAGTTCTTC. It is translated as CSAPVGYNEQFF.

This chain's CDR3 is CASSHPSGSSYEQYF. For the CDR3, the DNA is TGCGCCAGCAGCCACCCAAGCGGGAGCTCCTACGAGCAGTACTTC. The chain combines TRBV5-1 with TRBJ2-7; 8 bases align to TRBD2. There are 15 residues in the CDR3. Germline assignment: CDR1 SGHRS and CDR2 YFSETQ. After removal of 4 bases from V and 0 bases from J, the junction contained 6 bases not matched to a gene.

J is TRBJ2-5 and V is TRBV5-1, with D possibly matching TRBD2 (6 bases). This CDR3 is 14 amino acids long. Per the germline V gene, CDR1 is SGHRS and CDR2 is YFSETQ. Trimming removed 7 bases at V and 0 bases at J, with 13 bases between. CDR3: CASGDWEDQETQYF. CDR3 in DNA: TGCGCCAGCGGGGATTGGGAGGACCAAGAGACCCAGTACTTC.

V usage is TRBV5-1 and J usage is TRBJ2-7; the match to TRBD1 covers 7 bases. Unmatched junction bases numbered 6, after V lost 4 bases and J lost 2 bases. Germline CDR1 SGHRS, CDR2 YFSETQ. The CDR3 covers 14 residues. CDR3 bases: TGCGCCAGCAGCCCCGGCGGACAGGCCTACGAGCAGTACGTC. It translates to CASSPGGQAYEQYV.

The gene calls are TRBV28 and TRBJ2-1; D is possibly TRBD1 (5 bases). The germline CDR1 and CDR2 sequences are MDHEN and SYDVKM. The CDR3 totals 17 residues. Trimming cost V 5 bases and J 0 bases, with 17 bases left between them. CDR3: CASSGDVTASSYNEQFF. The CDR3 bases are TGTGCCAGCAGTGGTGATGTGACAGCGAGCTCCTACAATGAGCAGTTCTTC. The variable domain in full, completed from reference TRBV28 and TRBJ2-1, reads DVKVTQSSRYLVKRTGEKVFLECVQDMDHENMFWYRQDPGLGLRLIYFSYDVKMKEKGDIPEGYSVSREKKERFSLILESASTNQTSMYLCASSGDVTASSYNEQFFGPGTRLTVL.

This clonotype was counted many times. This chain connects TRBV12-3 or TRBV12-4 to TRBJ2-5, with 15 bases identical to TRBD2. V shed 6 bases, J shed 4 bases, and the junction held 12 bases outside the gene matches. The length of the CDR3 is 18 residues. For the CDR3, the DNA is TGTGCCAGCAGCCCGCCCGGACTAGCGGGGGGGCCGGGAGAGACCCAGTACTTC. It translates to CASSPPGLAGGPGETQYF.

This clonotype has only a few counts. The V call is TRBV29-1, the J call TRBJ1-1; D unclear. This CDR3 has 15 residues. Germline values: CDR1 SQVTM, CDR2 ANQGSEA. The ends were cut back, 3 bases at V and 2 bases at J, with 16 bases in the middle. The CDR3 DNA follows: TGCAGCGTTGATAGCGGCAGCCCGATCAACACTGAAGCTTTCTTT. Protein product: CSVDSGSPINTEAFF. Using reference TRBV29-1 and TRBJ1-1 for the parts outside the CDR3, the full variable domain is SAVISQKPSRDICQRGTSLTIQCQVDSQVTMMFWYRQQPGQSLTLIATANQGSEATYESGFVIDKFPISRPNLTFSTLTVSNMSPEDSSIYLCSVDSGSPINTEAFFGQGTRLTVV.

V gene TRBV5-5 combines with J gene TRBJ2-7; D is possibly TRBD2 (5 bases). This CDR3 is built from 14 residues. CDR1 SGHKS and CDR2 YYEKEE come from the germline V gene (reference sequence). V lost 0 bases and J 0 bases, leaving 7 bases between the germline ends. CDR3 residues: CASSLGEFSYEQYF. The CDR3 region has the DNA TGTGCCAGCAGCTTGGGGGAGTTCTCCTACGAGCAGTACTTC.

CDR3 region: CASSDGVFNQPQHF. In nucleotides, the CDR3 is TGTGCCAGCTCAGATGGAGTCTTCAATCAGCCCCAGCATTTT. This chain links TRBV18 with TRBJ1-5, with D hard to call. V was cut by 5 bases and J by 3 bases, with 11 bases left in between. Germline CDR1 reads KGHSH; CDR2 reads LQKENI. This CDR3 is 14 amino acids long.

This clonotype was seen a handful of times. CDR3 amino acids: CASSYSLGTGGWDEQFF. In DNA form, the CDR3 reads TGTGCCAGCAGTTACTCCCTTGGTACAGGGGGCTGGGATGAGCAGTTCTTC. The chain joins TRBV6-5 to TRBJ2-1, with 9 bases that match TRBD1. The germline CDR1 and CDR2 sequences are MNHEY and SVGAGI. Trimming at V came to 0 bases and at J to 8 bases, leaving 11 bases not matched to a gene. The CDR3 extends over 17 amino acids.

The chain links TRBV14 to TRBJ1-5, with unresolved D. The CDR3 runs to 14 residues. V was trimmed by 2 bases and J by 3 bases, leaving 8 bases between them. Germline V gene data show CDR1 as SGHDN and CDR2 as FVKESK. CDR3 loop: CASSQPGHNQPQHF. CDR3 sequence (DNA): TGTGCCAGCAGCCAACCGGGCCACAATCAGCCCCAGCATTTT. The full variable domain, completed using reference TRBV14 and TRBJ1-5, is EAGVTQFPSHSVIEKGQTVTLRCDPISGHDNLYWYRRVMGKEIKFLLHFVKESKQDESGMPNNRFLAERTGGTYSTLKVQPAELEDSGVYFCASSQPGHNQPQHFGDGTRLSIL.

There are many counts of this clonotype. This chain joins TRBV5-1 and TRBJ2-3, with D perhaps given as TRBD1 or TRBD2 (5 bases each). This CDR3 is built from 15 residues. V lost 2 bases and J 8 bases, leaving 18 bases between the germline ends. Germline V lookup: CDR1 SGHRS, CDR2 YFSETQ. The CDR3 bases are TGCGCCAGCAGCTTTAGTATCGGAGATGGGGGTACGCAGTATTTT. Residues: CASSFSIGDGGTQYF.